This T cell receptor (beta chain) was recovered during a study of T cell responses to AZD1222 COVID-19 vaccine (dated by TCRdb to the early 2020s). At the level of the whole study: A total of over 230 trial participants underwent TCR sequencing, of whom 207 received two doses of AZD1222 and about 26 received two doses of the MenACWY control vaccine. Enrollment into the trials was organized by age into subgroups of 18-55, 56-69 and 70-plus years, and those subgroups contained around 150, 28 and 57 TCR-sequenced participants, respectively.

Of note for this clone: This receptor's antigen is unknown. Nothing much larger sits one base from this clone, and base qualities are not available.

Trimming takes 11 bases from V and 2 bases from J, and the germline ends sit 16 bases apart. The germline V gene supplies CDR1 SGHTA and CDR2 FQGNSA. Counted from cysteine to phenylalanine, this CDR3 has 14 amino acids. The read is trimmed to its CDR3 DNA, 42 bases read in frame from base 1. The paper as a whole reports these results and caveats: The vaccine-associated CD4 TCRs covered the entire spike protein, and the dominant responses fell in regions 160-218 and 743-854. Because no day 14 peak-response samples were available, the repertoires could be characterized only after the peak T cell response. In the small 56-69-year group, the increase in depth fell short of significance, most likely because of low power. After two AZD1222 doses, both the breadth and the depth of spike-specific TCRs were significantly higher than at day 0 and than in MenACWY recipients. Participants were mostly white British and included more females than males, and it was suggested by the authors that clonal diversity may have been underestimated. Reportedly, close to half of the unique spike-specific TCRs recognized epitopes lying outside the regions that are mutated in the B.1.351 and B.1.1.7 variants. Only a handful of AZD1222 recipients were SARS-CoV-2 seropositive at baseline, limiting conclusions about previously exposed vaccinees.

The CDR3 regions of human TCRbeta chains were analyzed by immunosequencing. The original methods were these. TCRs in the repertoires were matched against a reference library of SARS-CoV-2-specific TCRs that had been generated with the MIRA antigen-specificity platform. Breadth was defined as the fraction of unique TCRs that were SARS-CoV-2-associated. Depth was defined as the fraction of total T cells that were SARS-CoV-2-associated. Using the MIRA data, every spike-specific TCR was mapped to the spike region that the TCR reacted to and assigned to either a CD4 or a CD8 class. Log10-transformed breadth and depth values were compared by one-way ANOVA with Sidak's multiple comparisons tests. TCRdb stores this immuneACCESS table with in-frame sequences only. Part of the clones is absent; in the studies checked, under half of the shortfall reflects unresolved V genes, and no reason is known for the rest. V, J and clone size are those of that table, while D and trimming were read from the DNA. This sample comprises tens of thousands of clones, roughly four fifths of them detected only once. The top ten clonotypes cover roughly 6% of the sample.

In light of the paper, this sample's time point label describes: about 28 days (+/-7) after the second vaccine dose. AZD1222 recipients given second doses at about 4 weeks or at about 12 weeks were pooled, since spike-specific TCR depth and breadth were not found to differ between the two schedules. Samples from vaccinated people were obtained from the UK trials COV001 and COV002, which included a single-blind randomized controlled phase 2/3 trial of AZD1222 (ChAdOx1 nCoV-19) in healthy adults. For TCRbeta chain sequencing, PBMC samples were collected from trial participants at day 0 and at day 28 after the second dose.

The source is an adult who received the AZD1222 COVID-19 vaccine. Sequenced here: peripheral blood, sampled 28 days after the second AZD1222 dose. The V gene is TRBV7-2 and the J gene is TRBJ1-3, with TRBD1 as a weak D call on 5 bases. The sequence in DNA is TGTGCCGGTCAACTCGGGGGGGCTGGAAACACCATATATTTT. The resulting protein is CAGQLGGAGNTIYF.